Listed below are T cell receptor beta chains from one sample, sequenced in a study of OX40 agonist ivuxolimab in advanced cancers. Assay: immunoSEQ multiplex PCR; the TCRdb copy retains only in-frame clones and omits some. The data contain about 89,000 clones, roughly 90% of them singletons. Specimen: CD4+ or CD8+ T cells sorted from blood, collected in a trial of the OX40 agonist ivuxolimab. The receptors here all came from an adult with an advanced solid tumor such as melanoma, head and neck, liver or kidney cancer. CDR3s include the opening cysteine and the closing phenylalanine or tryptophan. A D gene is named only where the DNA matches it firmly. A clone size is listed for some rows: how often the clone was seen (once, few, many), or a class if it is expanded.

once,TRBJ1-2,TRBD1,TRBV5-4,CASSLPGDRFNYGYTF,TGTGCCAGCAGCTTACCCGGGGACAGGTTTAACTATGGCTACACCTTC
-,TRBJ2-1,-,TRBV12-5,CASGLVQGGEQFF,TGTGCTAGTGGTTTGGTTCAGGGGGGTGAGCAGTTCTTC
-,TRBJ1-2,-,TRBV9,CASSPAQGSPYGYTF,TGTGCCAGCAGCCCAGCTCAGGGTTCTCCCTATGGCTACACCTTC
-,TRBJ2-7,-,TRBV10-3,CAISDGGNYEQYF,TGTGCCATCAGTGATGGGGGAAACTACGAGCAGTACTTC
-,TRBJ2-7,-,TRBV7-2,CASSLGTGPYEQYF,TGTGCCAGCAGCTTAGGCACAGGTCCCTACGAGCAGTACTTC
-,TRBJ1-1,-,TRBV19,CASKNRWNTEAFF,TGTGCCAGTAAGAACAGGTGGAACACTGAAGCTTTCTTT
-,TRBJ2-3,-,TRBV10-2,CASKEERPRWDTQYF,TGCGCCAGCAAAGAAGAGCGGCCGCGCTGGGATACGCAGTATTTT
-,TRBJ1-5,-,TRBV5-1,CASSFGGYAQPQHF,TGCGCCAGCAGCTTTGGGGGGTACGCTCAGCCCCAGCATTTT
-,TRBJ2-5,-,TRBV19,CASSPGAGDSETQYF,TGTGCCAGTAGTCCAGGGGCAGGGGATAGTGAGACCCAGTACTTC
-,TRBJ2-7,TRBD1,TRBV7-3,CASSLTAAGGHEQYF,TGTGCCAGCAGCTTAACTGCAGCAGGGGGACACGAGCAGTACTTC
-,TRBJ2-7,-,TRBV19,CASRMGGDSYEQYF,TGTGCCAGTAGGATGGGCGGTGACTCCTACGAGCAGTACTTC
few,TRBJ1-1,-,TRBV6-1,CASGGVMNTEAFF,TGTGCCAGTGGGGGAGTTATGAACACTGAAGCTTTCTTT
-,TRBJ1-2,-,TRBV29-1,CSVERGDATLF,TGCAGCGTTGAAAGGGGGGATGCCACCTTGTTC
-,TRBJ2-7,-,TRBV4-2,CASSQDRTAQYF,TGTGCCAGCAGCCAAGATAGGACAGCCCAGTACTTC
-,TRBJ2-5,TRBD2,TRBV5-1,CASSEGLVGQETQYF,TGCGCCAGCAGCGAAGGACTAGTGGGGCAAGAGACCCAGTACTTC
-,TRBJ2-7,-,TRBV6-7,CASRLTTVDPYSSYEQYF,TGTGCCAGCAGGCTAACGACAGTTGACCCGTATAGCTCCTACGAGCAGTACTTC
-,TRBJ1-3,-,TRBV6-5,CASSYSMVSGNTIYF,TGTGCCAGCAGTTACTCGATGGTCTCTGGAAACACCATATATTTT
-,TRBJ2-6,-,TRBV29-1,CSVEVPQGLTNTGANVLTF,TGCAGCGTTGAAGTCCCACAGGGCTTGACTAATACTGGGGCCAACGTCCTGACTTTC
-,TRBJ2-3,-,TRBV28,CASSLDSSVSTDTQYF,TGTGCCAGCAGTTTAGACTCGTCCGTTAGCACAGATACGCAGTATTTT
-,TRBJ2-7,-,TRBV7-2,CASSPRAGESYEQYF,TGTGCCAGCAGCCCACGGGCAGGGGAATCCTACGAGCAGTACTTC
-,TRBJ1-2,-,TRBV18,CASTTGTVYGYTF,TGTGCCAGCACAACCGGGACGGTCTATGGCTACACCTTC